The source of this TCR beta chain is a study of blood T cells in healthy people across ages (dated by TCRdb to 2014 to 2015). Background on the whole study: In model experiments, template switching captured about one uniquely barcoded TCR beta cDNA molecule for every two T cells. Using deep sequencing normalized with unique cDNA molecular identifiers, the study measured how TCR beta repertoire diversity changes with age. Four age groups were formed from the donors: young (average 16 years), middle-aged (approximately 40), aged (62) and long-lived (approximately 80). Donors of different ages were randomly distributed across sequencing lanes to avoid experimental bias. Using the same blood draw, the study looked at two additional independent replicas of 1 million unique cDNA reads for two donors, one aged 18 to 30 and the other aged 80 or older.

What the study reported, not specific to this receptor: Observed TCR beta diversity per million T cells fell roughly linearly with age, and a significant reduction was already apparent by age around 40. The long-lived group showed more naive CD4+ T cells, fewer expanded clones and increased TCR diversity than the aged group, suggesting age selection. The CMV infection status of donors was not known, potentially confounding age-related changes in expanded clonotypes. Total diversity estimates from one million sequenced T cells were considered lower bounds and underestimates. The percentage of naive T cells measured by flow cytometry correlated strongly with observed TCR beta diversity. Conclusive comparison of naive and antigen-experienced compartments was prevented by the profiling of bulk unsorted PBMCs.

The library was prepared using 5' RACE. The run used an Illumina HiSeq 2500. A second PCR of about 7 to 12 cycles was performed with a sample-barcoded 5' primer and a J-beta primer mix. Each TCR beta cDNA molecule received a unique molecular identifier from a template-switch 5' adaptor carrying 12 random nucleotides. At least 2.5 million CDR3-containing paired-end reads were obtained from each sample. First-strand cDNA was synthesized from all RNA with the Mint cDNA synthesis kit, primed by a TRBC-specific oligonucleotide. Following uracil-DNA glycosylase treatment, a first 18-cycle PCR with universal primers M1SS and BC2_uni_R was performed on all cDNA. As for the original processing: For normalization, 1 million high-quality reads were randomly selected from each sample, with every read carrying a distinct molecular identifier. Instead of being binned into consensus sequences, reads with shared molecular identifiers were discarded. MiTCR, with a Q25 quality threshold and the strictest error-elimination algorithm, was used for CDR3 identification, clonotype clustering and error correction. A nonparametric unseen species model using Euler transformation provided a lower-bound estimate of total TCR beta diversity. TCRdb reprocessed the public reads (quality trimming at Q25 with fastp, clone calling with MiXCR) and kept in-frame beta chains. Every entry covers one CDR3 protein and lists the most common genes and DNA from its rows. These V and J calls derive from TCRdb rather than the authors' analysis. Across this sample there are about 750,000 distinct CDR3 sequences, with approximately 55% seen only once. Around 41% of the sample lies in the top ten.

A word on this clonotype: There is no known antigen for this receptor. No base quality values were provided; no much bigger clone lies one nucleotide off.

Systemically healthy Caucasian individuals from Russia, 39 in total and aged about 6 to 100 years, were included as donors. Approximately 9 milliliters of peripheral blood were collected from each donor into EDTA-treated Vacutainer tubes. PBMCs were isolated by Ficoll-Paque density-gradient centrifugation, with at least 6.5 million obtained per sample. Trizol reagent was used to extract total RNA from the PBMCs, yielding at least 6 micrograms per sample. For every donor, flow cytometry on a PBMC aliquot measured the percentage of naive CD45RAhigh/CD27high T cells. Counted from cysteine to phenylalanine, this CDR3 has 17 amino acids. Only the CDR3 part of the read is kept: 51 bases, read in frame from the first base.

Source material: blood. The V and J genes are TRBV21-1 and TRBJ2-7; TRBD1 is the table's D call, not checked against the DNA. TRBV21-1 is annotated as a pseudogene. The source is a man older than 75 in good health. The DNA sequence follows: TGTGCCAGCAGCATTACACCACGGGACCAGGGTGGCCAGGAGCAGTACTTC. Its translation is CASSITPRDQGGQEQYF.